This TCR beta chain was retrieved from a study of chemoradiotherapy in HPV16-positive cancers. About the study: Candidate HPV-specific clones and shared TCR motifs came from a couple of HPV16-positive patients.

The V gene's germline CDR1 is SNHLY and CDR2 FYNNEI. The CDR3 extends over 13 amino acids. With 5 bases clipped from V and 4 bases from J, the junction kept 4 bases outside the gene matches. On this clone itself: Its antigen is as yet unknown.

Sequencing was performed with immunoSEQ multiplex PCR; in TCRdb, only in-frame clones are kept and a portion is missing. The sample holds 3,000 to 4,000 clones, 75% to 90% seen once. Points from the study as a whole: During treatment, candidate HPV-specific clones and E7-related motifs expanded in tumor. Functional assays defining HPV-specific T cells used only a couple of HPV16-positive patients.

This TCR derives from a human donor with HPV-associated anogenital cancer. The J gene is TRBJ1-2, the V gene TRBV2; 7 bases agree with TRBD1. The specimen was tumor tissue, collected from a patient who underwent chemoradiotherapy. CDR3 DNA: TGTGCCAGCAGTCCGGGACAGAGCTATGGCTACACCTTC. Residues: CASSPGQSYGYTF.